Listed below are T cell receptor beta chains from one sample, sequenced in a study of beta chain features in type 1 diabetes. Measured with immunoSEQ multiplex PCR; TCRdb has only the in-frame clones, and not every one. The sample yields over 700,000 clones, 17% seen once. The source material was naive CD4+ T cells from blood. These receptor sequences come from a woman aged 18-35 years in good health. CDR3s include the opening cysteine and the closing phenylalanine or tryptophan. D genes are given only for firm matches. Size is stated for part of the rows, as once, few or many counts, or as a class when the clone is expanded.

clone_size	d_call	j_call	v_call	cdr3_aa	cdr3_nt
-	TRBD1	TRBJ2-3	TRBV19	CASSVTGAGDTQYF	TGTGCCAGTAGTGTCACAGGGGCTGGGGATACGCAGTATTTT
-	TRBD2	TRBJ2-3	TRBV7-9	CASSGTSGRAIDTQYF	TGTGCCAGCAGCGGGACTAGCGGGAGGGCCATAGATACGCAGTATTTT
few	-	TRBJ1-5	TRBV28	CASRGGGSRQPQHF	TGTGCCAGTCGGGGCGGGGGCTCCCGCCAGCCCCAGCATTTT
-	-	TRBJ2-3	TRBV9	CASSVVGGALPTDTQYF	TGTGCCAGCAGCGTAGTCGGAGGGGCCCTTCCCACAGATACGCAGTATTTT
-	TRBD2	TRBJ2-5	TRBV14	CASSQGASGRRETQYF	TGTGCCAGCAGCCAAGGGGCTAGCGGGAGACGAGAGACCCAGTACTTC
-	-	TRBJ2-7	TRBV5-1	CASSLLGSELYF	TGCGCCAGCAGCTTGCTGGGGTCCGAGCTGTACTTC
-	TRBD1	TRBJ1-1	TRBV29-1	CSVGTGAFAFF	TGCAGCGTTGGGACAGGGGCGTTTGCTTTCTTT
-	-	TRBJ2-1	TRBV7-3	CASSATGNEQFF	TGTGCCAGCAGCGCTACCGGGAATGAGCAGTTCTTC
-	-	TRBJ2-7	TRBV5-6	CASSFRPYGAYEQYF	TGTGCCAGCAGCTTCCGTCCCTACGGAGCCTACGAGCAGTACTTC
-	-	TRBJ2-2	TRBV7-9	CASSRKTSFTGELFF	TGTGCCAGCAGCCGAAAAACTAGCTTCACCGGGGAGCTGTTTTTT
few	TRBD2	TRBJ2-5	TRBV19	CAIGGLVGETQYF	TGTGCCATCGGAGGACTAGTTGGAGAGACCCAGTACTTC
few	-	TRBJ1-3	TRBV6-1	CASSGSWGSGNTIYF	TGTGCCAGCAGTGGAAGTTGGGGAAGTGGAAACACCATATATTTT
-	-	TRBJ2-5	TRBV7-2	CASSLVGRVGETQYF	TGTGCCAGCAGCTTAGTCGGCAGGGTCGGGGAGACCCAGTACTTC
few	-	TRBJ2-3	TRBV29-1	CSVSGPGATDTQYF	TGCAGCGTCTCAGGCCCGGGGGCGACAGATACGCAGTATTTT
few	-	TRBJ1-1	TRBV7-2	CASSPLVATEAFF	TGTGCCAGCAGCCCCCTGGTGGCCACTGAAGCTTTCTTT
few	-	TRBJ1-1	TRBV4-3	CASSQTGAGNTEAFF	TGCGCCAGCAGCCAAACTGGGGCAGGGAACACTGAAGCTTTCTTT